This T cell receptor beta chain came from a study of CD8 T cells in ankylosing spondylitis. Whole-study findings and limits: Typical of ankylosing spondylitis blood, it appeared, was a TCR beta motif of eight highly homologous variants.

This clonotype was detected many times. Its antigen is not known. TCRdb reanalysed the 5' RACE reads using MiXCR and keeps one entry per CDR3 protein. The table includes about 540,000 distinct CDR3 sequences, roughly 13% detected once. The V gene's germline CDR1 is DFQATT and CDR2 SNEGSKA (reference sequence). J gave up 9 bases and V 4 bases, and 5 bases lay outside the gene matches. This CDR3 is 13 amino acids long. The gene calls are TRBV20-1 and TRBJ2-1; 11 bases map to TRBD2. This TCR came from a male donor with ankylosing spondylitis. Sequenced sample: blood, either unsorted or a sorted T cell fraction (not recorded which). The CDR3 loop reads CSATLAGVTEQFF. CDR3 DNA: TGCAGTGCTACACTAGCGGGAGTTACTGAGCAGTTCTTC.